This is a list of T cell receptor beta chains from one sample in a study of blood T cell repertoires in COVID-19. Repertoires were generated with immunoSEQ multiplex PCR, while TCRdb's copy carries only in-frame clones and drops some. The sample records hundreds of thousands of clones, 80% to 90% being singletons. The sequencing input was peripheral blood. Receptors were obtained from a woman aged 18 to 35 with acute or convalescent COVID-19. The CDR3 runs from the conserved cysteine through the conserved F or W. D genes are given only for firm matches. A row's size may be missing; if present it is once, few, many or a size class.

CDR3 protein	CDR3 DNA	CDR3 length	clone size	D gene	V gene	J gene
CASSITGNSPLHF	TGTGCCAGCAGTATAACAGGGAATTCACCCCTCCACTTT	13	NA	NA	TRBV12-3/TRBV12-4	TRBJ1-6
CASSSSPSGGFYEQYF	TGCGCCAGCAGCTCCAGCCCTAGCGGGGGTTTCTACGAGCAGTACTTC	16	NA	TRBD2	TRBV5-1	TRBJ2-7
CASRISGQNLAKNIQYF	TGTGCCAGTAGAATCTCAGGACAGAACCTAGCCAAAAACATTCAGTACTTC	17	once	NA	TRBV19	TRBJ2-4
CASSLLDSTYGYTF	TGCGCCAGCAGCTTATTAGACTCTACTTATGGCTACACCTTC	14	NA	NA	TRBV5-1	TRBJ1-2
CASSLGRVDSPLHF	TGTGCCAGCAGCTTAGGCAGGGTAGATTCACCCCTCCACTTT	14	NA	NA	TRBV7-8	TRBJ1-6
CASSFQSNQPQHF	TGTGCCAGCAGCTTCCAGAGCAATCAGCCCCAGCATTTT	13	NA	NA	TRBV7-2	TRBJ1-5
CARSLAYRTSGGESSYNEQFF	TGTGCCAGAAGCTTGGCCTATAGGACTAGCGGGGGGGAGAGCTCCTACAATGAGCAGTTCTTC	21	NA	TRBD2	TRBV5-3	TRBJ2-1
CASSYTGGDYGYTF	TGTGCCAGCAGTTACACAGGGGGCGACTATGGCTACACCTTC	14	NA	TRBD1	TRBV6-5	TRBJ1-2
CASSLIAGQFF	TGTGCCAGCAGTTTAATAGCCGGGCAGTTCTTC	11	NA	NA	TRBV12-3/TRBV12-4	TRBJ2-1
CASSPGGGAEWGYGYTF	TGTGCCAGCAGCCCCGGGGGGGGCGCGGAATGGGGATATGGCTACACCTTC	17	NA	NA	TRBV13	TRBJ1-2
CASSIGPGQGHYEQYF	TGTGCCAGTAGTATAGGTCCGGGACAAGGACACTACGAGCAGTACTTC	16	NA	NA	TRBV19	TRBJ2-7
CASVGGNEQFF	TGTGCCAGCGTTGGGGGGAATGAGCAGTTCTTC	11	NA	NA	TRBV7-9	TRBJ2-1
CASSVGAGVSSSPLHF	TGTGCCAGCAGCGTAGGGGCCGGGGTGAGTTCTTCACCCCTCCACTTT	16	NA	NA	TRBV9	TRBJ1-6
CATSEQGVESDEQFF	TGTGCCACCAGTGAACAGGGGGTTGAAAGCGATGAGCAGTTCTTC	15	NA	TRBD1	TRBV24-1	TRBJ2-1
CASSLFVRGKFHEQFF	TGTGCCAGCAGTTTATTCGTCCGAGGGAAATTTCATGAGCAGTTCTTC	16	NA	NA	TRBV28	TRBJ2-1
CASSEWGQGEREQYF	TGTGCCAGCAGTGAATGGGGACAGGGGGAGCGCGAGCAGTACTTC	15	few	TRBD1	TRBV2	TRBJ2-7
CASSLDSGPWGTQYF	TGTGCCAGCTCACTGGACAGCGGACCATGGGGGACCCAGTACTTC	15	NA	NA	TRBV18	TRBJ2-5
CSGTSGYEQYF	TGCAGTGGGACTAGCGGCTACGAGCAGTACTTC	11	NA	TRBD2	TRBV20-1	TRBJ2-7
CASGLVPVIENYGYTF	TGTGCTAGTGGTTTGGTACCGGTGATAGAAAACTATGGCTACACCTTC	16	once	NA	TRBV12-5	TRBJ1-2
CASSPWDSYNSGNTIYF	TGTGCCAGCAGCCCCTGGGACAGCTATAACTCTGGAAACACCATATATTTT	17	NA	TRBD1	TRBV5-4	TRBJ1-3
CASSFSDGGRDEQFF	TGTGCCAGCAGCTTTTCAGACGGGGGTAGGGATGAGCAGTTCTTC	15	NA	NA	TRBV7-3	TRBJ2-1
CASSRTGESEAFF	TGTGCCAGCAGCCGGACAGGGGAATCTGAAGCTTTCTTT	13	once	TRBD1	TRBV5-4	TRBJ1-1
CASSRGVEAFF	TGTGCCAGCAGCCGCGGGGTAGAAGCTTTCTTT	11	NA	NA	TRBV7-9	TRBJ1-1
CASSVPQGTSGVADTQYF	TGTGCCAGCAGCGTGCCCCAGGGGACTAGCGGGGTCGCAGATACGCAGTATTTT	18	NA	TRBD2	TRBV9	TRBJ2-3
CASSSRGDIGEQYF	TGTGCCAGCAGTAGCCGGGGGGACATTGGGGAGCAGTACTTC	14	once	NA	TRBV6-5	TRBJ2-7
CASSQGARGLNTGELFF	TGCGCCAGCAGCCAGGGCGCTAGGGGGTTAAACACCGGGGAGCTGTTTTTT	17	NA	NA	TRBV4-3	TRBJ2-2
CASSPFVRDRGDPEAFF	TGTGCCAGCTCACCATTCGTCCGGGACAGGGGGGATCCTGAAGCTTTCTTT	17	NA	TRBD1	TRBV18	TRBJ1-1
CSVARPRQRNTEAFF	TGCAGCGTTGCGAGGCCGAGACAGAGGAACACTGAAGCTTTCTTT	15	NA	NA	TRBV29-1	TRBJ1-1
CASQSGTEAFF	TGCGCCAGCCAATCGGGGACTGAAGCTTTCTTT	11	NA	NA	TRBV5-1	TRBJ1-1
CASSLAGSSYNEQFF	TGTGCCAGCAGCCTAGCGGGGAGCTCCTACAATGAGCAGTTCTTC	15	once	TRBD2	TRBV7-2	TRBJ2-1
CASSDYRTPLHF	TGTGCCAGCAGTGACTACCGGACACCCCTCCACTTT	12	NA	NA	TRBV27	TRBJ1-6
CASSLGGLGGYTF	TGCGCCAGCAGCTTGGGCGGGTTGGGCGGCTACACCTTC	13	NA	NA	TRBV5-1	TRBJ1-2
CALGRGSFRGGRRNEQFF	TGTGCGCTCGGCCGCGGCAGCTTTCGCGGGGGGCGGCGGAATGAGCAGTTCTTC	18	NA	TRBD2	TRBV30	TRBJ2-1
CAWSWGQFNEKLFF	TGTGCCTGGAGTTGGGGACAGTTTAATGAAAAACTGTTTTTT	14	NA	TRBD1	TRBV30	TRBJ1-4
CASSPRGTEAFF	TGTGCCAGCAGTCCCAGGGGCACTGAAGCTTTCTTT	12	NA	NA	TRBV12-3/TRBV12-4	TRBJ1-1
CASRTPGTGRFSDGYTF	TGTGCAAGTCGCACTCCCGGGACAGGGAGGTTTTCGGATGGCTACACCTTC	17	NA	NA	TRBV12-2	TRBJ1-2
CASPRGLNTEAFF	TGTGCCAGCCCTAGAGGGTTGAACACTGAAGCTTTCTTT	13	NA	NA	TRBV2	TRBJ1-1
CASSDRFTAFF	TGTGCCAGCAGTGACAGGTTTACAGCTTTCTTT	11	NA	NA	TRBV12-3/TRBV12-4	TRBJ1-1
CASSQKVLRDRVSSEQYF	TGTGCCAGCAGCCAAAAGGTGCTCCGGGACAGGGTATCGAGTGAGCAGTACTTC	18	NA	TRBD1	TRBV7-8	TRBJ2-7
CASNNFYGYTF	TGTGCCAGCAACAATTTCTATGGCTACACCTTC	11	once	NA	TRBV6-6	TRBJ1-2
CAWSATGVGYTF	TGTGCCTGGAGTGCTACAGGGGTAGGCTACACCTTC	12	few	TRBD1	TRBV30	TRBJ1-2
CASSHGQAGNEQFF	TGTGCCAGCAGCCACGGACAGGCTGGGAATGAGCAGTTCTTC	14	NA	TRBD1	TRBV9	TRBJ2-1
CASSQDLPSNQPQHF	TGCGCCAGCAGCCAAGATCTCCCGAGCAATCAGCCCCAGCATTTT	15	NA	NA	TRBV4-3	TRBJ1-5
CASSFSLASVGSYNEQFF	TGTGCCAGCAGCTTCTCCCTTGCTAGCGTGGGATCCTACAATGAGCAGTTCTTC	18	NA	NA	TRBV11-2	TRBJ2-1
CAWRQGRYTEAFF	TGTGCCTGGAGGCAGGGGCGATACACTGAAGCTTTCTTT	13	NA	NA	TRBV30	TRBJ1-1
CAPRVANQPQHF	TGTGCTCCCCGGGTTGCCAATCAGCCCCAGCATTTT	12	NA	NA	TRBV30	TRBJ1-5